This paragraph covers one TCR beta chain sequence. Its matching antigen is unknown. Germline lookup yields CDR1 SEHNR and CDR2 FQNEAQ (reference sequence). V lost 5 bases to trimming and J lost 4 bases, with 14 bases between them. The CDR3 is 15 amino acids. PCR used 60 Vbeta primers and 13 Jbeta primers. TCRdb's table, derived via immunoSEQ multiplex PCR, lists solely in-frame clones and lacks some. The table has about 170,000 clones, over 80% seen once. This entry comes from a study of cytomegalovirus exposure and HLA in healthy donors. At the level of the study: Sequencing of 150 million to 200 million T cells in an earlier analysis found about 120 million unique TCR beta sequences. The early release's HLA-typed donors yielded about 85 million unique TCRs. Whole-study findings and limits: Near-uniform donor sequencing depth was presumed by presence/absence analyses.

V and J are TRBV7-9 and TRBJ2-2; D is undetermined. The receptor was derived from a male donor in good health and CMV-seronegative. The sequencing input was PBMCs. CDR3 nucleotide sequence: TGTGCCAGCAGCAGAAAGTGGGCAGGCACCGGGGAGCTGTTTTTT. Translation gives CASSRKWAGTGELFF.